These T cell receptor beta chains were read from a single sample in a study of cytomegalovirus exposure and HLA in healthy donors. Assay: immunoSEQ multiplex PCR; the TCRdb copy retains only in-frame clones and omits some. The data contain over 100,000 clones, 70% to 75% of them seen just once; the ten biggest clones take up 2.1%. The material sequenced was PBMCs. These receptors originate from a woman in her thirties or forties in good health and CMV-seropositive. Each CDR3 is given with its conserved first and last residue. Fields, in order: D gene, J gene, CDR3 length, V gene, clone size, CDR3 DNA, CDR3 protein. A D gene is named only where the DNA matches it firmly. Part of the rows lack a size; the others show once, few, many or a class for expanded clones.

>TRBD1|TRBJ2-7|16|TRBV5-5|-
TGTGCCAGCAGTAGAACAGGGGCCCACCCCTCCTACGAGCAGTACTTC
CASSRTGAHPSYEQYF
>TRBD2|TRBJ2-7|15|TRBV7-2|-
TGTGCCAGCAGCGGGCGGACTAGCGGACCTTACGAGCAGTACTTC
CASSGRTSGPYEQYF
>TRBD1|TRBJ1-2|15|TRBV9|few
TGTGCCAGCAGCTTAGACTCCCAGGGGGCTGACGGCTACATCTTC
CASSLDSQGADGYIF
>-|TRBJ2-1|16|TRBV18|-
TGTGCCAGCTCACCACCGGCAGGGAGGTTTTACAATGAGCAGTTCTTC
CASSPPAGRFYNEQFF
>TRBD1|TRBJ2-4|19|TRBV5-1|-
TGCGCCAGCAGCTTGGGGCAAGAGACAGGGCAAAGGGCCAAAAACATTCAGTACTTC
CASSLGQETGQRAKNIQYF
>TRBD1|TRBJ1-4|14|TRBV2|-
TGTGCCAGCAGTGAGGGACAGGGTGTAGGAGAACTGTTTTTT
CASSEGQGVGELFF
>-|TRBJ1-1|15|TRBV6-4|-
TGTGCCAGCAGTGCGGACGGGACTGCTAACACTGAAGCTTTCTTT
CASSADGTANTEAFF
>-|TRBJ2-1|12|TRBV28|-
TGTGCCAGCAGTTTATTACCCGGTGAGCAGTTCTTC
CASSLLPGEQFF
>TRBD1|TRBJ2-5|16|TRBV30|-
TGTGCCGGGATACTACCGGGACAGGGGTCGGAAGAGACCCAGTACTTC
CAGILPGQGSEETQYF
>TRBD1|TRBJ1-5|16|TRBV19|-
TGTGCCAGTAGTCCCCTTGGGACAGGGGGTAATCAGCCCCAGCATTTT
CASSPLGTGGNQPQHF
>TRBD1|TRBJ1-1|14|TRBV6-5|-
TGTGCCAGCAGTTACGGGGACAGGGGGACTGAAGCTTTCTTT
CASSYGDRGTEAFF
>-|TRBJ1-4|15|TRBV9|once
TGTGCCAGCAGCCCCGGAGCCGTGCCTAATGAAAAACTGTTTTTT
CASSPGAVPNEKLFF
>TRBD2|TRBJ2-3|14|TRBV5-4|-
TGTGCCAGCAGCCATAGCGGGGCCCCAGATACGCAGTATTTT
CASSHSGAPDTQYF
>-|TRBJ2-2|15|TRBV25-1|-
TGTGCCAGCAGCCCAAGGGGTACAGGGCCCGGGGAGCTGTTTTTT
CASSPRGTGPGELFF
>-|TRBJ1-1|13|TRBV30|-
TGTGCCTGGATAGGAGGAATGAACACTGAAGCTTTCTTT
CAWIGGMNTEAFF
>TRBD2|TRBJ2-1|16|TRBV7-9|few
TGTGCCAGCAGCTCCTTAAGCGGGAAGACGTACAATGAGCAGTTCTTC
CASSSLSGKTYNEQFF
>TRBD1|TRBJ2-3|14|TRBV19|-
TGTGCCAGTACCACCGGACAGGGCACAGATACGCAGTATTTT
CASTTGQGTDTQYF
>TRBD1|TRBJ1-1|14|TRBV19|-
TGTGCCAGTAGTGCCGGGACAGGGAGCACTGAAGCTTTCTTT
CASSAGTGSTEAFF
>-|TRBJ2-2|11|TRBV30|-
TGTGCCTGGACCGTATCCGGGGAGCTGTTTTTT
CAWTVSGELFF
>-|TRBJ2-2|15|TRBV9|-
TGTGCCAGCAGCGTAACCGGACAAGACACCGGGGAGCTGTTTTTT
CASSVTGQDTGELFF
>-|TRBJ1-1|14|TRBV5-1|-
TGCGCCAGCAGCTTTGGTCAGGGAGGAGCTGAAGCTTTCTTT
CASSFGQGGAEAFF
>TRBD1|TRBJ1-2|16|TRBV30|once
TGTGCCTGGAGTGTGGGCAGAGTAGGGACAGGGTACGGCTACACCTTC
CAWSVGRVGTGYGYTF
>TRBD1|TRBJ1-1|15|TRBV7-2|-
TGTGCCAGCAGCTCCGGACAGGGAACGAACACTGAAGCTTTCTTT
CASSSGQGTNTEAFF
>-|TRBJ1-5|17|TRBV27|-
TGTGCCAGCAGTTTACGATTGGGGGGAGGGAGCAATCAGCCCCAGCATTTT
CASSLRLGGGSNQPQHF
>-|TRBJ1-1|14|TRBV27|-
TGTGCCAGCGCGGGAGGACAGATAGGGACTGAAGCTTTCTTT
CASAGGQIGTEAFF
>-|TRBJ1-3|15|TRBV5-1|-
TGCGCCAGCAGCTTGGAACCGGGTTCCGGAAACACCATATATTTT
CASSLEPGSGNTIYF
>-|TRBJ2-1|14|TRBV28|once
TGTGCCAGCAGCCAACATGGCCAATTAAATGAGCAGTTCTTC
CASSQHGQLNEQFF
>TRBD1|TRBJ1-1|15|TRBV9|-
TGTGCCAGCAGCGCAAGCCTAGGGGGCCACACTGAAGCTTTCTTT
CASSASLGGHTEAFF
>-|TRBJ2-2|17|TRBV14|once
TGTGCCAGCAGCCAAGAGGGCGGGTCCTCTCGCCCCGGGGAGCTGTTTTTT
CASSQEGGSSRPGELFF
>TRBD2|TRBJ2-7|16|TRBV28|once
TGTGCCAGCAGTTTATTGGGGACTAGCTCCCGGGGCGAGCAGTACTTC
CASSLLGTSSRGEQYF
>-|TRBJ1-5|15|TRBV5-3|few
TGTGCCAGAAGCCCCCTGGGGTCAGGGAATCAGCCCCAGCATTTT
CARSPLGSGNQPQHF
>TRBD1|TRBJ2-3|14|TRBV6-4|-
TGTGCCAGTAACCGGGACAGGGGCACAGATACGCAGTATTTT
CASNRDRGTDTQYF
>TRBD1|TRBJ2-7|14|TRBV5-1|-
TGCGCCAGCAGCTCAAACAGGGGCTCCTACGAGCAGTACTTC
CASSSNRGSYEQYF
>-|TRBJ1-5|13|TRBV29-1|-
TGCAGCGCTGGGGGCGGAGAGGGTCAGCCCCAGCATTTT
CSAGGGEGQPQHF
>-|TRBJ1-1|13|TRBV2|-
TGTGCCAGCAGTGTCCGGGGGAACACTGAAGCTTTCTTT
CASSVRGNTEAFF